The T cell receptor beta chain described here comes from a study of CD4 T cells in relation to SARS-CoV-2 and coronaviruses. Study results and limitations: Pre-pandemic and post-infection samples never came from the same donor.

This CDR3 has 17 amino acids. CD4+ T cells from unexposed donors were obtained before the COVID-19 pandemic (2011-2018). The cells were cultured for about 10 days before CD4+ T cells were isolated. Generated by immunoSEQ multiplex PCR, the TCRdb table keeps only in-frame clones and is missing some. The sample lists tens of thousands of clones, less than 80% occurring once. As regards this clone: What it binds is not known.

The sequencing sample was made of CD4+ T cells from PBMCs, cultured in vitro. The receptor comes from a human donor in good health. The chain uses TRBV21-1 and TRBJ1-1; the D call of TRBD1 is as the table states it, not checked on the DNA. TRBV21-1 counts as a pseudogene. CDR3 in amino acids: CASSKEGTGGWDTEAFF. The CDR3 DNA reads TGTGCCAGCAGCAAAGAGGGGACAGGGGGGTGGGACACTGAAGCTTTCTTT.